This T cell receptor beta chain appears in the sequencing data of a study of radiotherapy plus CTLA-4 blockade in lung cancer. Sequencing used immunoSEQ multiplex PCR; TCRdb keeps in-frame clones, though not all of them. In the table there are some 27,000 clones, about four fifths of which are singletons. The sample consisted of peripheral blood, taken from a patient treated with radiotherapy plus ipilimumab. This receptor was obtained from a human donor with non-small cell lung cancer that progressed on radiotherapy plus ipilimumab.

This chain's CDR3 is CASSAGQGAIYEQYF. The CDR3 DNA is TGTGCCAGCAGTGCGGGACAGGGGGCCATCTACGAGCAGTACTTC. V and J are TRBV6-1 and TRBJ2-7; 12 positions match TRBD1. Trimming cost V 4 bases and J 3 bases; bases outside gene matches: 4. Germline V gives CDR1 MNHNS, CDR2 SASEGT. The CDR3 sequence is 15 residues long.